This is a list of T cell receptor beta chains from one sample in a study of blood T cells in healthy people across ages. A single record per CDR3 protein comes from TCRdb applying MiXCR to the 5' RACE reads. Counted here are around 1.5 million distinct CDR3 sequences, roughly 30% occurring once; the ten biggest clones make up approximately 11%. Source material: blood. These receptors were taken from a woman in her twenties or thirties in good health. The CDR3 runs from the conserved cysteine through the conserved F or W. D genes are given only for firm matches. The size field is filled for only some rows; it gives once, few, many or a size class.

V: TRBV30; J: TRBJ2-5; D: TRBD2; size: -; DNA: TGTGCCTGGAGTGGGCTGACTAGCGGGGGGGAGACCCAGTACTTC; CDR3: CAWSGLTSGGETQYF
V: TRBV7-6; J: TRBJ1-5; D: -; size: -; DNA: TGTGCCAGCAGCCGAGGCGGGGGCCTCAATCAGCCCCAGCATTTT; CDR3: CASSRGGGLNQPQHF
V: TRBV12-3/TRBV12-4; J: TRBJ2-3; D: TRBD2; size: few; DNA: TGTGCCAGCACCGGGACTAGCGGGGGGGCCCGCGCAGATACGCAGTATTTT; CDR3: CASTGTSGGARADTQYF
V: TRBV7-6; J: TRBJ2-1; D: TRBD2; size: few; DNA: TGTGCCAGCAGCTTAGTTGGCAGGACTAGCCGGAATGAGCAGTTCTTC; CDR3: CASSLVGRTSRNEQFF
V: TRBV4-2; J: TRBJ2-2; D: TRBD2; size: -; DNA: TGTGCCAGCAGCCAAGAAATCGGGACTACCACCGGGGAGCTGTTTTTT; CDR3: CASSQEIGTTTGELFF
V: TRBV12-3/TRBV12-4; J: TRBJ1-2; D: TRBD1; size: many; DNA: TGTGCCAGCAGCTCCGGGACAGGGACCTATGGCTACACCTTC; CDR3: CASSSGTGTYGYTF
V: TRBV6-5; J: TRBJ1-5; D: -; size: -; DNA: TGTGCCAGCAGTTACTCGCAGGGCTATCAGCCCCAGCATTTT; CDR3: CASSYSQGYQPQHF
V: TRBV6-6; J: TRBJ1-2; D: -; size: -; DNA: TGTGCCAGCAGTTACGTCGAGCTGTCGTCAGCTGGCTACACCTTC; CDR3: CASSYVELSSAGYTF
V: TRBV3-1; J: TRBJ2-5; D: -; size: -; DNA: TGTGCCAGCAGCCACATCAACTATCTGGAGGGTGAGCAGTACTTC; CDR3: CASSHINYLEGEQYF
V: TRBV9; J: TRBJ1-5; D: -; size: many; DNA: TGTGCCAGCAGGCTAGATGACAGCAATCAGCCCCAGCATTTT; CDR3: CASRLDDSNQPQHF
V: TRBV27; J: TRBJ1-5; D: -; size: -; DNA: TGTGCCAGCAGTTTATACGGCGGGGTCGGGGTGCCCCAGCATTTT; CDR3: CASSLYGGVGVPQHF
V: TRBV27; J: TRBJ2-7; D: TRBD1; size: few; DNA: TGTGCCAGCAGGGGGGACCCGACAGGGGCTAATGTCGACGAGCAGTACTTC; CDR3: CASRGDPTGANVDEQYF
V: TRBV28; J: TRBJ2-1; D: TRBD2; size: few; DNA: TGTGCCAGCAGCCTCACGATCGGGACTAGTCAGTTCTTC; CDR3: CASSLTIGTSQFF
V: TRBV6-6; J: TRBJ2-1; D: -; size: -; DNA: TGTGCCAGCAGTGCCGGGGGAGTGGAGACCCAGTTCTTC; CDR3: CASSAGGVETQFF
V: TRBV5-1; J: TRBJ2-7; D: TRBD1; size: -; DNA: TGCGCCAGCAGCTTAGGGACAGGCCAACGGTACTTC; CDR3: CASSLGTGQRYF
V: TRBV28; J: TRBJ2-6; D: -; size: -; DNA: TGTGCCAGCAGTTTTTCATCGGGGGCATCGGGGGCCAACGTCCTGACTTTC; CDR3: CASSFSSGASGANVLTF
V: TRBV29-1; J: TRBJ1-4; D: -; size: many; DNA: TGCAGCGTTGAATCGGGGTCTAATGAAAAACTGTTTTTT; CDR3: CSVESGSNEKLFF
V: TRBV5-1; J: TRBJ1-2; D: TRBD1; size: -; DNA: TGCGCCAGCAGCACCCCGGACAGGAAAGGTGGCTACACCTTC; CDR3: CASSTPDRKGGYTF
V: TRBV11-1; J: TRBJ2-5; D: TRBD1; size: -; DNA: TGTGCCAGCAGCTTTGGACAGGGCCTAGGGAGGCAAGAGACCCAGTACTTC; CDR3: CASSFGQGLGRQETQYF
V: TRBV4-2; J: TRBJ2-3; D: TRBD2; size: many; DNA: TGTGCCAGCAGCCAAGATCGCCCTAGCGGGAGGTCAGATACGCAGTATTTT; CDR3: CASSQDRPSGRSDTQYF
V: TRBV20-1; J: TRBJ2-3; D: -; size: -; DNA: TGCAGTGCTAGTGCAGACTCCACAGATACGCAGTATTTT; CDR3: CSASADSTDTQYF
V: TRBV12-3/TRBV12-4; J: TRBJ2-1; D: TRBD2; size: -; DNA: TGTGCCAGCAGTTTAGTAACCGGGGGGATACCCTACAATGAGCAGTTCTTC; CDR3: CASSLVTGGIPYNEQFF
V: TRBV18; J: TRBJ2-2; D: -; size: -; DNA: TGTGCCAGCTCACCAAGTCAGACGACCGGGGAGCTGTTTTTT; CDR3: CASSPSQTTGELFF
V: TRBV9; J: TRBJ2-3; D: -; size: few; DNA: TGTGCCAGCAGCGTTGAGCGGCTCACAGATACGCAGTATTTT; CDR3: CASSVERLTDTQYF
V: TRBV20-1; J: TRBJ2-3; D: -; size: few; DNA: TGCAGTGCTAGCAGCGGTTCATGGGGCACAGATACGCAGTATTTT; CDR3: CSASSGSWGTDTQYF